This record covers a single T cell receptor beta chain. Its antigen is not known. This sample was taken from a study of CD8 T cells in Susac syndrome. Study-level results: As the study acknowledged, the number of individuals who were part of its TCR sequencing and HLA analysis was relatively small.

This CDR3 has 16 residues. The ends lost 5 bases at V and 6 bases at J; junction bases unmatched: 10. The germline CDR1 and CDR2 sequences are SGHVS and FQNEAQ. After extraction with the RNeasy kit, roughly 0.45 to 1 ug of the RNA was reverse transcribed using random hexamers. The authors amplified TCR beta CDR3 across 54 Vbeta and 13 Jbeta using immunoSEQ multiplex PCR. TCRdb called the immunoSEQ multiplex PCR reads again in MiXCR, with one record for every CDR3 protein. The sample has 75,000 to 100,000 distinct CDR3 sequences, around 94% seen once. The study sequenced TCR beta in blood CD8+ and CD4+ T cells.

The chain employs TRBV7-8 and TRBJ2-5, with 12 bases lining up with TRBD2. The sequencing sample was made of CD8+ T cells from PBMCs. The clonotype comes from a human donor in good health. This chain's CDR3 is CASSLYRLAGEKTQYF. In DNA, the CDR3 is TGTGCCAGCAGCCTCTATCGACTAGCGGGGGAAAAGACCCAGTACTTC. The complete variable domain, with remaining parts taken from reference TRBV7-8 and TRBJ2-5, reads GAGVSQSPRYKVAKRGQDVALRCDPISGHVSLFWYQQALGQGPEFLTYFQNEAQLDKSGLPSDRFFAERPEGSVSTLKIQRTQQEDSAVYLCASSLYRLAGEKTQYFGPGTRLLVL.